This T cell receptor (beta chain) was found in a study of cytomegalovirus exposure and HLA in healthy donors. Notes on the study in general: A later analysis found TCR association rates differed by HLA locus, highest for DRB1 and lowest for HLA-C.

Turning to this clone: Its antigen is as yet unknown.

The PCR ran on 60 Vbeta and 13 Jbeta primers. The assay was immunoSEQ multiplex PCR, and TCRdb's table has in-frame clones only and misses some. This sample yields roughly 110,000 clones, of which 65% to 90% are seen a single time; approximately 1.5% belongs to the top ten. Sequenced material: PBMCs. The sequence derives from a man aged 50-59 years in good health and CMV-seronegative.

The chain's CDR3 is CASSFSYNEQFF. DNA of the CDR3: TGTGCCAGCAGCTTTAGTTACAATGAGCAGTTCTTC. The chain uses TRBV5-6 and TRBJ2-1; D gene ambiguous. Deletions cut 2 bases from V and 4 bases from J, with 4 bases between. The CDR3 sequence is 12 residues long. The germline gives CDR1 SGHDT, CDR2 YYEEEE.